This T cell receptor beta chain was profiled in a study of T cell changes during pregnancy in multiple sclerosis. The CDR3 runs 15 residues. Germline V gene data show CDR1 as LNHDA and CDR2 as SQIVND (reference sequence). V was clipped by 5 bases and J by 4 bases; unmatched bases: 6. Only in-frame clones appear in the TCRdb table, and some are missing; sequencing was by immunoSEQ multiplex PCR. In the table there are around 62,000 clones, around 93% of which are singletons. This material consisted of CD8+ T cells from peripheral blood mononuclear cells, taken in the second trimester of pregnancy. This rearrangement joins TRBV19 to TRBJ2-1; the match to TRBD2 covers 9 bases. The receptor's source is a female donor with multiple sclerosis, enrolled in a pregnancy study. This chain's CDR3 is CASSFLAGLYNEQFF. The CDR3 bases are TGTGCCAGTAGTTTCCTAGCGGGGTTATACAATGAGCAGTTCTTC.